The 2 T cell receptor beta chains below were found in one sample sequenced in a study of blood T cell dynamics during melanoma immunotherapy. Repertoires were generated with immunoSEQ multiplex PCR, while TCRdb's copy carries only in-frame clones and drops some. The data hold about 190 clones, with around 84% observed a single time. The time point here: pre-treatment baseline. This material consisted of central memory CD8+ T cells from blood, taken from a patient treated with checkpoint blockade. The receptors were sampled from a human donor with melanoma.

This clone was counted a few times. The V call is TRBV6-1, the J call TRBJ2-2, with D maybe TRBD2 (7 bases). Germline V gives CDR1 MNHNS, CDR2 SASEGT. V was pared by 6 bases and J by 3 bases, with 14 bases between. The CDR3 is made up of 15 amino acids. The CDR3 spells CASRRLAGDTGELFF. Written as DNA, the CDR3 is TGTGCCAGCAGGCGACTAGCAGGGGACACCGGGGAGCTGTTTTTT.

J is TRBJ2-1 and V is TRBV6-1, with 7 bases identical to TRBD2. The length of the CDR3 is 14 residues. Per germline, CDR1 MNHNS and CDR2 SASEGT. J lost 5 bases, V lost 4 bases, and 5 bases had no gene match. CDR3 DNA sequence: TGTGCCAGCAGTGCCACTAGCGAGAACAATGAGCAGTTCTTC. Translated: CASSATSENNEQFF.